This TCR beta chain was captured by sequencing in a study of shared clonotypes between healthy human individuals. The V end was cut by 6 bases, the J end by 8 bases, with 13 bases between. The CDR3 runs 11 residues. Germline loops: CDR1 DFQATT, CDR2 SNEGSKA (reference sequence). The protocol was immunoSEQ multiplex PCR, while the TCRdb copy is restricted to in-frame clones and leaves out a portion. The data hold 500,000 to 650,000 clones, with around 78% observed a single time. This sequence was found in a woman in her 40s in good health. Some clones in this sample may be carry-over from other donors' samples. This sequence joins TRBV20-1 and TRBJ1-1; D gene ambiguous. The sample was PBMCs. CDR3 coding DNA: TGCAGTGCCAGAAAGGGAATAGAAGCTTTCTTT. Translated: CSARKGIEAFF.